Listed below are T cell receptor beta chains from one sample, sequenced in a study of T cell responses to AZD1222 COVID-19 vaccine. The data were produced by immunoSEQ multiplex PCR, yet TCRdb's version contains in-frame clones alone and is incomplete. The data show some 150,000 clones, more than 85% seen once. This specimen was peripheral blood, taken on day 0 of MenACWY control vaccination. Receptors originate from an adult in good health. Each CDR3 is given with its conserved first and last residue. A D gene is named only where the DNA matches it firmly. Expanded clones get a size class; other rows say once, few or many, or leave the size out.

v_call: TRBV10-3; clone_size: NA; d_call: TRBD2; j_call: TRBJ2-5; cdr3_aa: CATSATSGSETQYF; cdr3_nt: TGTGCCACCAGCGCGACTAGCGGGAGTGAGACCCAGTACTTC
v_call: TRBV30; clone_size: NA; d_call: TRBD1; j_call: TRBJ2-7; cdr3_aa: CAWRGQAFYEQYF; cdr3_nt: TGTGCCTGGAGAGGACAGGCGTTTTACGAGCAGTACTTC
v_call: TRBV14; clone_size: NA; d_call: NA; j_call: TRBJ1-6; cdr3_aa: CASSQEQPGPLHF; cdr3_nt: TGTGCCAGCAGCCAAGAACAGCCGGGACCCCTCCACTTT
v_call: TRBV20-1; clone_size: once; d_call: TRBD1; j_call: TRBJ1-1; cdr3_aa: CSAGTDSGAFF; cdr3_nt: TGCAGTGCAGGGACAGATTCCGGAGCTTTCTTT
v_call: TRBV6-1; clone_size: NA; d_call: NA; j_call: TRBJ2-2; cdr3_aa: CASSDFSAPAGELFF; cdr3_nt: TGTGCCAGCAGTGATTTCAGCGCCCCAGCCGGGGAGCTGTTTTTT
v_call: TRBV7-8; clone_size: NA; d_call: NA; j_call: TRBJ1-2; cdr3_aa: CASSLAGRGAYGYTF; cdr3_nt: TGTGCCAGCAGCTTAGCCGGACGGGGAGCCTATGGCTACACCTTC
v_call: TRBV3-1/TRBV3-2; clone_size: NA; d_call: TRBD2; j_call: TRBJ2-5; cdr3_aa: CASSPDTGGTQYF; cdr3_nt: TGTGCCAGCAGCCCTGATACGGGGGGGACCCAGTACTTC
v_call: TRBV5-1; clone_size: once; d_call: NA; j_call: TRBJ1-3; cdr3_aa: CASSSQPNTGNTIYF; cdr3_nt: TGCGCCAGCAGCTCCCAACCTAATACTGGAAACACCATATATTTT
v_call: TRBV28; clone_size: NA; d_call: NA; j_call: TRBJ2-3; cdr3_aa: CASSSASDTQYF; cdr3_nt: TGTGCCAGCAGTTCGGCGTCTGATACGCAGTATTTT
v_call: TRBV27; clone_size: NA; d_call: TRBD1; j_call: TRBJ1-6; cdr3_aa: CASGRTGMRNSPLHF; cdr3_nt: TGTGCCAGCGGGAGGACAGGGATGAGGAATTCACCCCTCCACTTT
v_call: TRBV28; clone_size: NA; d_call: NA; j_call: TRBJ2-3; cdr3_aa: CASSLNFPSTQYF; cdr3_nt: TGTGCCAGCAGTCTTAACTTCCCTAGTACGCAGTATTTT
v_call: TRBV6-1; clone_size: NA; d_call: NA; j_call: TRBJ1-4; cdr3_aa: CASSEALGEADEKLFF; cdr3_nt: TGTGCCAGCAGTGAAGCGCTAGGGGAGGCGGATGAAAAACTGTTTTTT
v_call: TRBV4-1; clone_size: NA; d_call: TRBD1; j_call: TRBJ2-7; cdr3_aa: CASSQAWTGIVDEQYF; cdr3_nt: TGCGCCAGCAGCCAAGCTTGGACAGGGATCGTGGACGAGCAGTACTTC
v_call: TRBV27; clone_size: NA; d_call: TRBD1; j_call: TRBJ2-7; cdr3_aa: CASSLLNRGPYEQYF; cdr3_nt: TGTGCCAGCAGTTTATTAAACAGGGGGCCGTACGAGCAGTACTTC
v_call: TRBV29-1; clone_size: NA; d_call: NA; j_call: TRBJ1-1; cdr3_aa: CSVLGTEAFF; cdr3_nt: TGCAGCGTTCTGGGGACTGAAGCTTTCTTT
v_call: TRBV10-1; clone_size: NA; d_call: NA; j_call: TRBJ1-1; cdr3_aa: CASSEWRSPCTEAFF; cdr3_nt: TGCGCCAGCAGTGAGTGGCGGTCTCCCTGTACTGAAGCTTTCTTT
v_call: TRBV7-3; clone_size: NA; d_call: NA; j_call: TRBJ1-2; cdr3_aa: CASSYDSNYGYTF; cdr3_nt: TGTGCCAGCAGCTATGACAGTAACTATGGCTACACCTTC
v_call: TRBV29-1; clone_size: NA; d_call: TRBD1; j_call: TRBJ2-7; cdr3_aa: CSVVGQVYEQYF; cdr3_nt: TGCAGCGTTGTGGGACAGGTCTACGAGCAGTACTTC
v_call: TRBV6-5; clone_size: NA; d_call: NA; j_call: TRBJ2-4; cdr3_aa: CASSRSGPSNIQYF; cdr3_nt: TGTGCCAGCAGTAGATCCGGGCCGTCGAACATTCAGTACTTC
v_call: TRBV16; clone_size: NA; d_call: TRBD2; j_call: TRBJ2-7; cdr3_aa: CASSQLVSGGSYEQYF; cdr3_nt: TGTGCCAGCAGCCAATTAGTGAGCGGGGGGTCCTACGAGCAGTACTTC
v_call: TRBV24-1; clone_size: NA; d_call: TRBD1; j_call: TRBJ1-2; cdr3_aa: CATGDWDRGNYGYTF; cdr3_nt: TGTGCCACCGGAGACTGGGACAGGGGAAACTATGGCTACACCTTC
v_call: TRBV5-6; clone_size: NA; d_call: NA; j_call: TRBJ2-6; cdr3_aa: CASSLRPPVSGANVLTF; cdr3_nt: TGTGCCAGCAGCTTGAGGCCGCCGGTCTCTGGGGCCAACGTCCTGACTTTC
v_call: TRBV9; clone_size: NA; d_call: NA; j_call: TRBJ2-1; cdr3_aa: CASSVSPRDGGNNEQFF; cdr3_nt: TGTGCCAGCAGCGTGAGCCCTAGAGATGGGGGAAACAATGAGCAGTTCTTC
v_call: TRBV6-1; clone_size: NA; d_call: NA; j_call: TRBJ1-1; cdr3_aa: CASSESAWGAFF; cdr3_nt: TGTGCCAGCAGTGAAAGTGCGTGGGGAGCTTTCTTT
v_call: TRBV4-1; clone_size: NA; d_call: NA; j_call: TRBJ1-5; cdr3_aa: CASSQGIHSNQPQHF; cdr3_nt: TGCGCCAGCAGCCAAGGAATTCATAGCAATCAGCCCCAGCATTTT
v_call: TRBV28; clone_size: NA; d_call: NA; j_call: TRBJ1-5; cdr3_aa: CASSLWGGGNQPQHF; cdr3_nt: TGTGCCAGCAGTTTATGGGGAGGAGGCAATCAGCCCCAGCATTTT
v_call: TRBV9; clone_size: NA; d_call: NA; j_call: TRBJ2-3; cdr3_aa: CASSVGRGSTDTQYF; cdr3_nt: TGTGCCAGCAGCGTAGGGCGGGGTAGCACAGATACGCAGTATTTT
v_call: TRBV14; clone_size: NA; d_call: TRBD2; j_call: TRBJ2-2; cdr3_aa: CASSGTSGQHTGELFF; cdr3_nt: TGTGCCAGCTCCGGGACTAGCGGGCAACACACCGGGGAGCTGTTTTTT
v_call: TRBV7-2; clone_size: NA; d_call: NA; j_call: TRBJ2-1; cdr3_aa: CASSPFSRSYNEQFF; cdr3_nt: TGTGCCAGCAGTCCCTTTTCCCGCTCCTACAATGAGCAGTTCTTC
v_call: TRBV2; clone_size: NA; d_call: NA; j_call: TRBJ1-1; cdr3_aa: CASSEVESTEAFF; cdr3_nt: TGTGCCAGCAGTGAAGTGGAGAGCACTGAAGCTTTCTTT
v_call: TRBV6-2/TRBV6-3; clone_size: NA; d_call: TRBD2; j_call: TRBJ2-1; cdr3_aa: CASSRTSGIVYNEQFF; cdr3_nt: TGTGCCAGCAGCCGGACTAGCGGGATAGTCTACAATGAGCAGTTCTTC
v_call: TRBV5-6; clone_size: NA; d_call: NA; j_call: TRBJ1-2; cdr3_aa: CASIRGGRPNYGYTF; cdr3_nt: TGTGCCAGCATCCGAGGGGGGCGGCCTAACTATGGCTACACCTTC
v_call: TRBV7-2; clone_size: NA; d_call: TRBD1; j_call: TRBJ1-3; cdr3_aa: CASSLAPRTGTGNTIYF; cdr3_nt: TGTGCCAGCAGCTTAGCGCCCCGGACAGGGACGGGAAACACCATATATTTT
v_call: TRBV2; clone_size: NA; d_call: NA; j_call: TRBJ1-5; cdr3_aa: CASTDSSNQPQHF; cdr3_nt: TGTGCCAGTACCGACAGTTCAAATCAGCCCCAGCATTTT
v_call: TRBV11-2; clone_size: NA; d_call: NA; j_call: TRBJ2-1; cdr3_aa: CASSLETDNEQFF; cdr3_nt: TGTGCCAGCAGCTTAGAGACAGACAATGAGCAGTTCTTC
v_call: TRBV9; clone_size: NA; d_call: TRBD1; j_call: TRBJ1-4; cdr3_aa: CASSPQGQLTNEKLFF; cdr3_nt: TGTGCCAGCAGCCCGCAGGGACAGCTAACTAATGAAAAACTGTTTTTT
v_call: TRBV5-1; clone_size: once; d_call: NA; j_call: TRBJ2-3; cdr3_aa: CASSKGTDTQYF; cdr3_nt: TGCGCCAGCAGCAAGGGTACAGATACGCAGTATTTT
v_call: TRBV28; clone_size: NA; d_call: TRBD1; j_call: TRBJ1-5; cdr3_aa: CASSLRRTGTSNQPQHF; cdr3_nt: TGTGCCAGCAGTTTACGAAGGACAGGGACTAGCAATCAGCCCCAGCATTTT
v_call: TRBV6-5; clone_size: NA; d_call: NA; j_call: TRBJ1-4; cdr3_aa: CASSWTGTPGSEKLFF; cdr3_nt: TGTGCCAGCAGTTGGACCGGGACTCCAGGGAGTGAAAAACTGTTTTTT
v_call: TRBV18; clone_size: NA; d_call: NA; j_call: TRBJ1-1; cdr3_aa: CASSPPGPNTEAFF; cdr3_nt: TGTGCCAGCTCACCACCCGGTCCGAACACTGAAGCTTTCTTT
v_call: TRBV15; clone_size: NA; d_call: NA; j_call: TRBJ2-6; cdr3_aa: CATSRRSGVSGANVLTF; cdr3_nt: TGTGCCACCAGCAGACGATCCGGGGTCTCTGGGGCCAACGTCCTGACTTTC
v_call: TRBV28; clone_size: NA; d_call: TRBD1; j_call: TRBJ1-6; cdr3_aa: CASSLPKGAVPSPLHF; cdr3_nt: TGTGCCAGCAGTTTACCTAAGGGGGCAGTCCCTTCACCCCTCCACTTT
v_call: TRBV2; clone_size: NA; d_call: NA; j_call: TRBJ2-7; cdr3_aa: CASGREQESYEQYF; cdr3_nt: TGTGCCAGCGGTCGTGAACAGGAATCCTACGAGCAGTACTTC
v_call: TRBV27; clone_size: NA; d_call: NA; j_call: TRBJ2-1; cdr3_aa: CASSLSSETTTYNEQFF; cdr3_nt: TGTGCCAGCAGTTTATCATCCGAGACAACTACCTACAATGAGCAGTTCTTC
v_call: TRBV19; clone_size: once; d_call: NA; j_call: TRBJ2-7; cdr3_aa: CASSMEGGGRNEQYF; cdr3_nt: TGTGCCAGTAGTATGGAGGGGGGAGGTCGGAACGAGCAGTACTTC
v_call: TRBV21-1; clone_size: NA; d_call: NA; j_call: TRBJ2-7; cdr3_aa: CASGPEYEQYF; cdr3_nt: TGTGCCAGCGGGCCGGAATACGAGCAGTACTTC
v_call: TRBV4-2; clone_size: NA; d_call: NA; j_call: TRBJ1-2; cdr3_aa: CASSLNYGYTF; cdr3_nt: TGTGCCAGCAGCCTAAACTATGGCTACACCTTC
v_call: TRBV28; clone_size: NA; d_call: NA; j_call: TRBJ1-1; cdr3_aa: CASSLVGWDTEAFF; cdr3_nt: TGTGCCAGCAGTTTAGTTGGTTGGGACACTGAAGCTTTCTTT
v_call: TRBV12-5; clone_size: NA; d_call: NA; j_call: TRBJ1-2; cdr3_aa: CASGTGTALHGYTF; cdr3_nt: TGTGCTAGTGGCACAGGGACGGCGCTCCATGGCTACACCTTC
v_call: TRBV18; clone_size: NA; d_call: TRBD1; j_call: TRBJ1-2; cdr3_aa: CASSPPTGNYGYTF; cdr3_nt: TGTGCCAGCTCACCACCGACAGGGAACTATGGCTACACCTTC
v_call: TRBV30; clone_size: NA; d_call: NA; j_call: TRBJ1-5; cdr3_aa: CAWREPWADSNQPQHF; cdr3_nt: TGTGCCTGGAGGGAACCCTGGGCAGATAGCAATCAGCCCCAGCATTTT
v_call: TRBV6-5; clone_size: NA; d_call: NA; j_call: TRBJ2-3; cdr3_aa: CASRGPHPLQDTQYF; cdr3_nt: TGTGCCAGCCGGGGACCACACCCCCTCCAAGATACGCAGTATTTT